The sequence of this T cell receptor (beta chain) was determined in a study of read filtering for tumor transcriptome and immune sequencing. Germline V gene lookup returns CDR1 SGHKS and CDR2 YYEKEE (reference sequence). Trimming cost V 3 bases and J 3 bases, with 18 bases left between them. This CDR3 has 17 amino acids. General study results and limits: Roughly 79% of IR-seq clonotypes had one read, totaling about 3.5% of reads; RNA-seq: 74.6% and 44.6%.

The library was built from 400 ng RNA with molecular barcoded adaptors for alpha/delta and beta/gamma chains. TCRdb recomputed calls from the reads with MiXCR, one row per CDR3 protein. The data show around 130,000 distinct CDR3 sequences, with about an eighth seen just once and approximately 11% held by the top ten. Comments on this clonotype: Its antigen is currently unknown.

The sequenced sample consisted of a population of CD138-negative cells sorted from bone marrow. The clonotype was recovered from a donor at least 40 years old with multiple myeloma. The chain joins TRBV5-5 to TRBJ2-2, with D possibly matching TRBD2 (6 bases). DNA for the CDR3: TGTGCCAGCAGCTCACCGTTTACCGGGACTGACACCGGGGAGCTGTTTTTT. It yields the protein CASSSPFTGTDTGELFF.